These T cell receptor beta chains were read from a single sample in a study of blood T cell repertoires in COVID-19. Sequencing used immunoSEQ multiplex PCR; TCRdb keeps in-frame clones, though not all of them. This table holds a few hundred thousand clones, 70% to 90% found once. Material: PBMCs or T cells enriched from blood (not recorded which). The origin of the receptors is a woman in her forties or fifties who had been exposed to COVID-19. Each CDR3 is given with its conserved first and last residue. The order of the fields is clone size, V gene, J gene, D gene, CDR3 length, CDR3 DNA, CDR3 protein. A D gene is named only where the DNA matches it firmly. Not all rows give a size; the values are once, few, many and, for expanded clones, a class.

size: .; V: TRBV13; J: TRBJ1-2; D: .; length: 16; DNA: TGTGCCAGCAGCTTAGGCCCCGCAGGGGCAAACTATGGCTACACCTTC; CDR3: CASSLGPAGANYGYTF
size: few; V: TRBV5-5; J: TRBJ1-1; D: TRBD1; length: 16; DNA: TGTGCCAGCAGCCCCGCTTCGGGACAGACAAACACTGAAGCTTTCTTT; CDR3: CASSPASGQTNTEAFF
size: .; V: TRBV5-1; J: TRBJ2-5; D: TRBD2; length: 15; DNA: TGCGCCAGCAGCCCCAATGCGGGGGGGAGGGAGACCCAGTACTTC; CDR3: CASSPNAGGRETQYF
size: .; V: TRBV24-1; J: TRBJ2-1; D: .; length: 12; DNA: TGTGCCACCGGCAAGGAGGGCCGGGAGCAGTTCTTC; CDR3: CATGKEGREQFF
size: .; V: TRBV6-5; J: TRBJ1-6; D: .; length: 16; DNA: TGTGCCAGCAGTTATAGGGCAGGGCCATATAATTCACCCCTCCACTTT; CDR3: CASSYRAGPYNSPLHF
size: .; V: TRBV6-4; J: TRBJ2-1; D: .; length: 14; DNA: TGTGCCAGCAGTCCTTTGGGCGGGTACAATGAGCAGTTCTTC; CDR3: CASSPLGGYNEQFF
size: .; V: TRBV28; J: TRBJ1-6; D: .; length: 15; DNA: TGTGCCAGCAGTTTACCTGGGTCCACGGGTTCACCCCTCCACTTT; CDR3: CASSLPGSTGSPLHF
size: few; V: TRBV24-1; J: TRBJ2-2; D: TRBD1; length: 16; DNA: TGTGCCACCAGTGCGAGAAGACAGGGCCTCACCGGGGAGCTGTTTTTT; CDR3: CATSARRQGLTGELFF
size: .; V: TRBV27; J: TRBJ2-7; D: TRBD1; length: 16; DNA: TGTGCCAGCAGTTTATCGAGAGGACAGGGGGCGTTCGAGCAGTACTTC; CDR3: CASSLSRGQGAFEQYF
size: .; V: TRBV19; J: TRBJ2-2; D: TRBD2; length: 17; DNA: TGTGCCAGTAGTATTCGGCTAGCGGGGCCCCTCGGGGGGGAGCTGTTTTTT; CDR3: CASSIRLAGPLGGELFF
size: .; V: TRBV3-1/TRBV3-2; J: TRBJ2-3; D: TRBD1; length: 15; DNA: TGTGCCAGCAGCCAAACCCGGACAGGGCAAGATACGCAGTATTTT; CDR3: CASSQTRTGQDTQYF
size: .; V: TRBV6-2/TRBV6-3; J: TRBJ2-7; D: .; length: 14; DNA: TGTGCCAGCAGTTATGACAGGCCTACGGCCGAGCAGTACTTC; CDR3: CASSYDRPTAEQYF
size: .; V: TRBV28; J: TRBJ1-2; D: .; length: 15; DNA: TGTGCCACCACCGTGGGAGGCGCCCGTAACTATGGCTACACCTTC; CDR3: CATTVGGARNYGYTF
size: .; V: TRBV5-5; J: TRBJ1-4; D: .; length: 15; DNA: TGTGCCAGCAGCTTGGCATGGGGGCAAGGTGAAAAACTGTTTTTT; CDR3: CASSLAWGQGEKLFF
size: once; V: TRBV19; J: TRBJ1-1; D: .; length: 17; DNA: TGTGCCAGTAGCCCAGGCGGGACGGCTAACATGAACACTGAAGCTTTCTTT; CDR3: CASSPGGTANMNTEAFF
size: .; V: TRBV28; J: TRBJ1-1; D: .; length: 14; DNA: TGTGCCAGCAGCCGACCGGGGGGGAACACTGAAGCTTTCTTT; CDR3: CASSRPGGNTEAFF
size: .; V: TRBV6-6; J: TRBJ1-5; D: TRBD1; length: 16; DNA: TGTGCCAGCAGTTCCCTGACAGGGTGGATAAATCAGCCCCAGCATTTT; CDR3: CASSSLTGWINQPQHF
size: .; V: TRBV7-8; J: TRBJ1-4; D: TRBD1; length: 13; DNA: TGTGCCAGCGCGCAGGGGGGAAATGAAAAACTGTTTTTT; CDR3: CASAQGGNEKLFF